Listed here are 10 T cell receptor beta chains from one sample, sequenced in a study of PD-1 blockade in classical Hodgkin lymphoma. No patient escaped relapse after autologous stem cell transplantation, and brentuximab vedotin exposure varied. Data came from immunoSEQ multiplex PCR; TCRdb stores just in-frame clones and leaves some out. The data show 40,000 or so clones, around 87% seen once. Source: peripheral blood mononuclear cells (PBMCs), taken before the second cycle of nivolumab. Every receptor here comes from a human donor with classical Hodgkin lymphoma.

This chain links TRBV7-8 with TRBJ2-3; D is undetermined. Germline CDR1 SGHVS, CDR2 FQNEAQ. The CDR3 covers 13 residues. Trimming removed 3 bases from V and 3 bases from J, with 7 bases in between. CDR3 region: CASSFLRTDTQYF. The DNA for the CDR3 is TGTGCCAGCAGCTTCCTAAGGACAGATACGCAGTATTTT. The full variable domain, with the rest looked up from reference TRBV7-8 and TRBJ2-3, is GAGVSQSPRYKVAKRGQDVALRCDPISGHVSLFWYQQALGQGPEFLTYFQNEAQLDKSGLPSDRFFAERPEGSVSTLKIQRTQQEDSAVYLCASSFLRTDTQYFGPGTRLTVL.

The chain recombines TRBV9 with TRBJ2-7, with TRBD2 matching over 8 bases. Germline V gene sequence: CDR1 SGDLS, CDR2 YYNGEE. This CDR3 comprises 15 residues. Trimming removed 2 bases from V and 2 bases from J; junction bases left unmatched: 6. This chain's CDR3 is CASSVASGGPYEQYF. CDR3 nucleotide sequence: TGTGCCAGCAGCGTTGCGAGCGGGGGCCCCTACGAGCAGTACTTC. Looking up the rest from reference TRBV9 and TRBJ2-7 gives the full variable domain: DSGVTQTPKHLITATGQRVTLRCSPRSGDLSVYWYQQSLDQGLQFLIQYYNGEERAKGNILERFSAQQFPDLHSELNLSSLELGDSALYFCASSVASGGPYEQYFGPGTRLTVT.

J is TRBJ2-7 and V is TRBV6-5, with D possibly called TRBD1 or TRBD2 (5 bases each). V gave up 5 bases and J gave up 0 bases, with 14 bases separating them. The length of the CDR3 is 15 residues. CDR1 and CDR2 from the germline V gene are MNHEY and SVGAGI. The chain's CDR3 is CASSPRDRSSYEQYF. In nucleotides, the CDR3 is TGTGCCAGCAGTCCCCGGGACCGGAGCTCCTACGAGCAGTACTTC.

The chain's CDR3 is CASSFGDSRTYEQYF. The CDR3 region has the DNA TGTGCCAGCAGCTTTGGGGACAGCAGAACCTACGAGCAGTACTTC. J is TRBJ2-7 and V is TRBV5-4; 7 bases align to TRBD1. In germline, CDR1 is SGHNT, CDR2 YYREEE (reference sequence). J lost 2 bases, V lost 2 bases, and 7 bases had no gene match. The CDR3 extends over 15 amino acids.

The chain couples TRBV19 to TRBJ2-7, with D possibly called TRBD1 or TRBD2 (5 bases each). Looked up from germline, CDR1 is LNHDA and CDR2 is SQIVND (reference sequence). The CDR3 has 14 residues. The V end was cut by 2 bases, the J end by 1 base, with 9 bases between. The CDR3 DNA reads TGTGCCAGTAGTATACTCGGGACGTCCTACGAGCAGTACTTC. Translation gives CASSILGTSYEQYF.

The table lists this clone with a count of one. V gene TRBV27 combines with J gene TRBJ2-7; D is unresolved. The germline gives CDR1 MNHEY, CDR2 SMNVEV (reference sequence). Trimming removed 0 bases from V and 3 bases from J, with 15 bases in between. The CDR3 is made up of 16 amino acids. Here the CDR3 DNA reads TGTGCCAGCAGTTTATCTGAACAAATAGGGTTCTACGAGCAGTACTTC. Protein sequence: CASSLSEQIGFYEQYF.

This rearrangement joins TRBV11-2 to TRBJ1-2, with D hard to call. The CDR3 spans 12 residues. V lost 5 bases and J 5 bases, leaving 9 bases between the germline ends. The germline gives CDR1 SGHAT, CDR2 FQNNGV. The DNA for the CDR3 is TGTGCCAGCAGCGACTTTCAATATGGCTACACCTTC. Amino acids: CASSDFQYGYTF. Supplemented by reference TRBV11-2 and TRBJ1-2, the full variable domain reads EAGVAQSPRYKIIEKRQSVAFWCNPISGHATLYWYQQILGQGPKLLIQFQNNGVVDDSQLPKDRFSAERLKGVDSTLKIQPAKLEDSAVYLCASSDFQYGYTFGSGTRLTVV.

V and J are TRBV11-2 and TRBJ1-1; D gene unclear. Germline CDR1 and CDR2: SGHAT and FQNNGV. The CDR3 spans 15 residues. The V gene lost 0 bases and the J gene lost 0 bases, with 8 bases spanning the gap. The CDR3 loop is CASSLETGVNTEAFF. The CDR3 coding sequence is TGTGCCAGCAGCTTAGAGACCGGGGTGAACACTGAAGCTTTCTTT.

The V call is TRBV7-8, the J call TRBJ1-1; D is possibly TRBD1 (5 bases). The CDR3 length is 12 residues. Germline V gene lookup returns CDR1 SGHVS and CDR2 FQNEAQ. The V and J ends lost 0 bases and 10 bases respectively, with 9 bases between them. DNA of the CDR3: TGTGCCAGCAGCTTAGCGAGGGGACGAGCTTTCTTT. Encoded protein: CASSLARGRAFF.

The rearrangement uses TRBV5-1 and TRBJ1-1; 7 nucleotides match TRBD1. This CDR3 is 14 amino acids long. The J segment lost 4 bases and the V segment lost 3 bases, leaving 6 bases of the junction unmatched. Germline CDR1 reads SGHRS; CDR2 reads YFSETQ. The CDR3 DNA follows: TGCGCCAGCAGCTCAAAGACAGGGAGCACTGAAGCTTTCTTT. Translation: CASSSKTGSTEAFF.